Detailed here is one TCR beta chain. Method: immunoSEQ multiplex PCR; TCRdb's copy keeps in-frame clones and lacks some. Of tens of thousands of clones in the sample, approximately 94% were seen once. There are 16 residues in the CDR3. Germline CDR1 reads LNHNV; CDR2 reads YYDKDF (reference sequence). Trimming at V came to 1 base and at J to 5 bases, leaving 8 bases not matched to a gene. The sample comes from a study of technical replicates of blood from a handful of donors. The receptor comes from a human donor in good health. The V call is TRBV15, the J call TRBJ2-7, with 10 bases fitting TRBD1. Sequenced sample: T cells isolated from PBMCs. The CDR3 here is CATSRAPRDRGHEQYF. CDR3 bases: TGTGCCACCAGCAGAGCACCTCGGGACAGGGGCCACGAGCAGTACTTC. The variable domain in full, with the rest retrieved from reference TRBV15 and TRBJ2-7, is DAMVIQNPRYQVTQFGKPVTLSCSQTLNHNVMYWYQQKSSQAPKLLFHYYDKDFNNEADTPDNFQSRRPNTSFCFLDIRSPGLGDTAMYLCATSRAPRDRGHEQYFGPGTRLTVT.